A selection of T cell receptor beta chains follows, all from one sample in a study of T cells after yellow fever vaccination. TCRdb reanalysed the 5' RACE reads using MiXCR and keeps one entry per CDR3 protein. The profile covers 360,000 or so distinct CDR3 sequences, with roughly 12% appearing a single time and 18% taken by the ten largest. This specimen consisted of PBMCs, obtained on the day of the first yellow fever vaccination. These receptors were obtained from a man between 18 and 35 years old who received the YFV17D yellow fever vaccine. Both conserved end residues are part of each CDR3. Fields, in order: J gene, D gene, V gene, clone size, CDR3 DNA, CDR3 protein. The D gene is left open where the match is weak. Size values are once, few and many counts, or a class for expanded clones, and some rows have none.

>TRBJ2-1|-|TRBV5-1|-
TGCGCCAGCAGCTTGTGGCAGGGCCAACCTAATGAGCAGTTCTTC
CASSLWQGQPNEQFF
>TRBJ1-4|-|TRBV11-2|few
TGTGCCAGCAGCTTAGGGAGACAGGCAACTAATGAAAAACTGTTTTTT
CASSLGRQATNEKLFF
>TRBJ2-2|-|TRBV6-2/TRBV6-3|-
TGTGCCAGCAGTTATATAGCAGCGGACACCGGGGAGCTGTTTTTT
CASSYIAADTGELFF
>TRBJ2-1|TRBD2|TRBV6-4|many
TGTGCCAGCAGTGAGGGGGGGACTGGCTACAATGAGCAGTTCTTC
CASSEGGTGYNEQFF
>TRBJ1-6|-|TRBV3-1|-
TGTGCCAGCAGCCAAGATTTCGCCACCCTCCACTTT
CASSQDFATLHF
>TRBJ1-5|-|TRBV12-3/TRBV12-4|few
TGTGCCAGCAGTTTACTGGGACGGGTTGGGATTAGGCATTTT
CASSLLGRVGIRHF
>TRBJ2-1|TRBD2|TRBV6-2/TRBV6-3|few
TGTGCCAGCAGCCAAGGCCTAGCGGGGGGGCATGAGCAGTTCTTC
CASSQGLAGGHEQFF
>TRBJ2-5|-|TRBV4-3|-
TGCGCCAGCAGCCCAGGTACAGGCAGTCAAGAGACCCAGTACTTC
CASSPGTGSQETQYF
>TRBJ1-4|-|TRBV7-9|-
TGTGCCAGCAGCGGTAGATATACAGGTTCAACTAATGAAAAACTGTTTTTT
CASSGRYTGSTNEKLFF
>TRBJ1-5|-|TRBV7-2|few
TGTGCCAGCAGCCGTACCGAAGCCCAGCATTTT
CASSRTEAQHF
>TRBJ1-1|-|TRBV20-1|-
TGCAGTGCTAGAGTAGGGAGAGGGGCTTTCTTT
CSARVGRGAFF
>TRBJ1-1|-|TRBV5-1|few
TGCGCCAGCAGCTCTGGACCCGAGGCCGAAGCTTTCTTT
CASSSGPEAEAFF
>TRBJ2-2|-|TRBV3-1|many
TGTGCCAGCAGCCAAGGTGGGAACACCGGGGAGCTGTTTTTT
CASSQGGNTGELFF
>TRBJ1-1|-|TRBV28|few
TGTGCCAGCAGTTTCAAGAATGAAGCTTTCTTT
CASSFKNEAFF
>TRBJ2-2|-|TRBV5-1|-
TGCGCCAGCAACTGGTATCGGAATACCGGGGAGCTGTTTTTT
CASNWYRNTGELFF
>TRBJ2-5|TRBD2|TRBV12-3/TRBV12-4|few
TGTGCCAGCAGTCTCGGACTAGCGGGGGGGCTCGGGGAGACCCAGTACTTC
CASSLGLAGGLGETQYF
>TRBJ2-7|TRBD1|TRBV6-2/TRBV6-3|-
TGTGCCAGCAGTTCCCCGACAGGGATCCCCTACGAGCAGTACTTC
CASSSPTGIPYEQYF
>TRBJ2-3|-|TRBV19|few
TGTGCCAGTAGTACACCGGGACGCAACCTCCCAGATACGCAGTATTTT
CASSTPGRNLPDTQYF
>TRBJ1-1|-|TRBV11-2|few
TGTGCCAGCAGCCCTAGTCCAGTTGCCACTGAAGCTTTCTTT
CASSPSPVATEAFF
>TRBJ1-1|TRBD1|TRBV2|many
TGTGCCAGCAGTGAAGGGACAGGCAACACTGAAGCTTTCTTT
CASSEGTGNTEAFF
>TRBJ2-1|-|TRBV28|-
TGTGCCAGCAGGAACCGGGACTGGAACAATGAGCAGTTCTTC
CASRNRDWNNEQFF
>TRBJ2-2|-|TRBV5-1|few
TGCGCCAGCGGACTACAGGGATTTGGCACCGGGGAGCTGTTTTTT
CASGLQGFGTGELFF